This T cell receptor beta chain comes out of a study of shared clonotypes between healthy human individuals. The study drew its donors from healthy HIV-negative adults without recent acute infections or vaccinations. Every donor was a Caucasian adult from Nashville, Tennessee. Each PCR replicate from the sorted subsets contained 150 to 250 ng DNA, which is around 30,000 T cell genomes. Generated by immunoSEQ multiplex PCR, the TCRdb table keeps only in-frame clones and is missing some. Here the sample spans approximately 320,000 clones, around nine tenths being singletons. From germline, CDR1 is SGDLS and CDR2 YYNGEE. V trimming: 6 bases; J trimming: 2 bases; junction bases outside the gene matches: 3. CDR3 size: 14 residues.

The sample consisted of memory CD8+ T cells sorted from blood. Stated subset: CD45RO+ cells pooled with CCR7-negative TemRA cells. This TCR derives from a man aged 18 to 35 in good health. This sequence joins TRBV9 and TRBJ2-4; 9 bases align to TRBD2. The CDR3 spells CASKRGVPKNIQYF. The CDR3 DNA sequence: TGTGCCAGCAAGCGGGGGGTGCCCAAAAACATTCAGTACTTC.